These 24 T cell receptor beta chains were all obtained from the same sample, sequenced in a study of spatial heterogeneity in lung cancer. This sample's time point: blood at routine non-recurrence follow-up after resection. MiXCR, applied by TCRdb to the 5' RACE reads, yields one record per CDR3 protein. The sample includes 15,000 or so distinct CDR3 sequences, about 20% of them seen just once. The specimen comprised PBMCs, sampled at follow-up. Every receptor here comes from a male donor with early-stage non-small cell lung cancer.

This clonotype turned up a few times. The chain combines TRBV11-2 with TRBJ2-7; 7 bases fit TRBD2. Germline CDR1 is SGHAT and CDR2 is FQNNGV. The CDR3 contains 15 residues. The V gene end was trimmed by 5 bases and the J gene end by 0 bases; junction bases not matched to a gene: 7. CDR3 in DNA: TGTGCCAGCAGCGCTTGGGGGGGAACCTCCTACGAGCAGTACTTC. As protein: CASSAWGGTSYEQYF.

In this sample, this clonotype turned up a few times. The chain is built from TRBV5-4 and TRBJ2-7, with 10 bases that match TRBD2. V lost 5 bases, J lost 1 base, and 9 bases stayed unmatched. In germline, CDR1 is SGHNT, CDR2 YYREEE (reference sequence). The CDR3 has 16 amino acids. The CDR3 DNA is TGTGCCAGCAGTCGGATCTTAGCGGGGGGATCCTACGAGCAGTACTTC. It codes for CASSRILAGGSYEQYF.

The gene calls are TRBV5-1 and TRBJ1-6; TRBD1 matches 9 bases. V shed 3 bases, J shed 4 bases, and the junction held 5 bases outside the gene matches. CDR3 size: 16 residues. The germline V gene encodes CDR1 SGHRS and CDR2 YFSETQ. In DNA, the CDR3 is TGCGCCAGCAGCTCAGCGGACAGGGGTTATAATTCACCCCTCCACTTT. Translating gives CASSSADRGYNSPLHF.

This clonotype was picked up a small number of times. This rearrangement joins TRBV7-9 to TRBJ2-3, with 8 bases identical to TRBD2. CDR1 is SEHNR, CDR2 FQNEAQ, per germline (reference sequence). CDR3 size: 16 residues. Losses at the gene ends were 5 bases for V and 3 bases for J; bases not matched to a gene: 10. CDR3 nucleotides: TGTGCCAGCAGCGGGAAGCGGGGGTACACAACAGATACGCAGTATTTT. It is translated as CASSGKRGYTTDTQYF.

There are many counts of this clonotype. This chain connects TRBV5-5 to TRBJ2-1; D perhaps matches TRBD1 (6 bases). The germline V gene has CDR1 SGHKS and CDR2 YYEKEE (reference sequence). V gave up 4 bases and J gave up 2 bases, with 13 bases separating them. The CDR3 loop spans 15 amino acids. The CDR3 loop is CASSPAGETYNEQFF. The CDR3 DNA is TGTGCCAGCAGCCCCGCAGGGGAGACCTACAATGAGCAGTTCTTC.

This clonotype was counted only a few times. The genes are TRBV19 and TRBJ2-1; 7 positions match TRBD2. This CDR3 comprises 13 residues. The germline gives CDR1 LNHDA, CDR2 SQIVND (reference sequence). J lost 9 bases, V lost 6 bases, and 8 bases had no gene match. CDR3 in DNA: TGTGCCAGTAGCGAAGGGCGGGGGAGTGAGCAGTTCTTC. Amino acids: CASSEGRGSEQFF.

This clonotype was seen only a few times. This rearrangement joins TRBV15 to TRBJ1-6, with a tentative D call TRBD1 (6 bases). The ends were cut back, 1 base at V and 8 bases at J, with 9 bases in the middle. The CDR3 is made up of 14 amino acids. Germline values: CDR1 LNHNV, CDR2 YYDKDF (reference sequence). DNA for the CDR3: TGTGCCACCAGCAGAGCCAGGGGATATTCACCCCTCCACTTT. Translated: CATSRARGYSPLHF. Supplemented by reference TRBV15 and TRBJ1-6, the full variable domain reads DAMVIQNPRYQVTQFGKPVTLSCSQTLNHNVMYWYQQKSSQAPKLLFHYYDKDFNNEADTPDNFQSRRPNTSFCFLDIRSPGLGDTAMYLCATSRARGYSPLHFGNGTRLTVT.

This clonotype has more than one count but fewer than ten. The rearrangement links TRBV24-1 to TRBJ1-2, with D possibly being TRBD1 (6 bases). The CDR3 extends over 13 amino acids. Deletions cut 4 bases from V and 6 bases from J, with 11 bases between. Germline assignment: CDR1 KGHDR and CDR2 SFDVKD. CDR3 coding DNA: TGTGCCACCAGTGACCGGGGGCGGCATGGCTACACCTTC. The encoded protein is CATSDRGRHGYTF.

This clonotype was recorded a few times. The genes are TRBV20-1 and TRBJ2-6; D perhaps matches TRBD2 (6 bases). In germline, CDR1 is DFQATT, CDR2 SNEGSKA (reference sequence). The CDR3 has 18 residues. V lost 0 bases, J lost 0 bases, and 15 bases lay in between. The CDR3 bases are TGCAGTGCTAGAGATCAGGGACTCTTGAGCTCTGGGGCCAACGTCCTGACTTTC. It encodes CSARDQGLLSSGANVLTF.

This rearrangement joins TRBV7-9 to TRBJ1-2; 11 bases agree with TRBD1. V was pared by 5 bases and J by 4 bases, with 3 bases of the junction left unmatched. The CDR3 spans 14 residues. CDR1 is SEHNR, CDR2 FQNEAQ, per germline (reference sequence). CDR3 coding DNA: TGTGCCAGCAGCAAGGGACAGGGGGTCTATGGCTACACCTTC. It encodes CASSKGQGVYGYTF.

This clonotype was observed many times. This chain's CDR3 is CASSTQGVTEAFF. Here the CDR3 DNA reads TGTGCCAGCAGTACCCAGGGAGTGACTGAAGCTTTCTTT. This chain uses TRBV7-2 with TRBJ1-1, with D tentatively TRBD1 (5 bases). The CDR3 is 13 amino acids. Trimming cost V 6 bases and J 5 bases, with 13 bases left between them. The V gene's germline CDR1 is SGHTA and CDR2 FQGNSA. Filled out from reference TRBV7-2 and TRBJ1-1, the complete variable domain reads GAGVSQSPSNKVTEKGKDVELRCDPISGHTALYWYRQSLGQGLEFLIYFQGNSAPDKSGLPSDRFSAERTGGSVSTLTIQRTQQEDSAVYLCASSTQGVTEAFFGQGTRLTVV.

This clonotype showed up many times. The rearrangement links TRBV19 to TRBJ2-3; D ambiguous. V gave up 2 bases and J gave up 1 base, with 13 bases separating them. The CDR3 runs to 16 residues. From germline, CDR1 is LNHDA and CDR2 SQIVND (reference sequence). The CDR3 reads CASSIRAPFRTDTQYF. The CDR3 region has the DNA TGTGCCAGTAGTATAAGAGCGCCATTCCGCACAGATACGCAGTATTTT.

The rearrangement links TRBV27 to TRBJ1-1; the D gene is possibly TRBD1 (6 bases). The CDR3 contains 16 residues. V was trimmed by 5 bases and J by 7 bases, leaving 23 bases between them. Germline V CDR1 and CDR2: MNHEY, SMNVEV (reference sequence). CDR3 residues: CASSLGPYRELGEAFF. Written as DNA, the CDR3 is TGTGCCAGCAGTCTTGGGCCCTACAGGGAGTTGGGTGAAGCTTTCTTT.

This clonotype was seen a handful of times. As DNA, the CDR3 is TGTGCCAGCAGCCAAACTGGGGCAGACTCCTACGAGCAGTACTTC. It encodes CASSQTGADSYEQYF. The J gene is TRBJ2-7, the V gene TRBV11-2; D is possibly TRBD1 (5 bases). The CDR3 totals 15 residues. V was shortened by 5 bases and J by 0 bases, with 14 bases between the two germline ends. Germline V gives CDR1 SGHAT, CDR2 FQNNGV.

Of note for this clonotype: One end of the junction does not line up with germline, which may come from a read error. The chain has TRBV7-7 and TRBJ2-5; D remains ambiguous. Germline V lookup: CDR1 SSHAT, CDR2 FNYEAQ (reference sequence). The CDR3 extends over 14 amino acids. The CDR3 protein is CASSLRPGQETQYF. Written as DNA, the CDR3 is TGTGCTAGCAGCTTAAGGCCAGGCCAAGAGACCCAGTACTTC.

The gene calls are TRBV10-3 and TRBJ1-4; no reliable D call. The CDR3 runs 13 residues. Trimming removed 0 bases at V and 8 bases at J, with 7 bases between. CDR1 ENHRY and CDR2 SYGVKD come from the germline V gene. This CDR3 reads CAISESRGEKLFF. The CDR3 DNA follows: TGTGCCATCAGTGAGTCTCGAGGCGAAAAACTGTTTTTT.

In its sample, this clonotype is medium-sized. This chain connects TRBV12-3 or TRBV12-4 to TRBJ2-1, with D perhaps TRBD2 (5 bases). V was clipped by 6 bases and J by 8 bases, with 8 bases between them. The CDR3 length is 11 residues. The CDR3 DNA follows: TGTGCCAGCAGCCGGAGGTATGAGCAGTTCTTC. Protein: CASSRRYEQFF.

The chain carries TRBV20-1 and TRBJ2-2; D remains ambiguous. Germline loops: CDR1 DFQATT, CDR2 SNEGSKA (reference sequence). Deletions cut 3 bases from V and 6 bases from J, with 11 bases between. This CDR3 contains 13 residues. CDR3 in amino acids: CSASPLRAGELFF. CDR3 bases: TGCAGTGCTAGTCCCCTTAGGGCCGGGGAGCTGTTTTTT.

In this sample, this clonotype turned up many times. The chain combines TRBV27 with TRBJ1-2; 12 bases line up with TRBD1. The CDR3 extends over 14 amino acids. The J segment lost 7 bases and the V segment lost 2 bases, leaving 2 bases of the junction unmatched. The germline V gene has CDR1 MNHEY and CDR2 SMNVEV (reference sequence). CDR3 sequence: CASSLRDRGLGYTF. CDR3 sequence (DNA): TGTGCCAGCAGTTTAAGGGACAGGGGGCTTGGCTACACCTTC.

V and J are TRBV7-3 and TRBJ2-2, with a possible D match to TRBD1 (5 bases). V was shortened by 4 bases and J by 7 bases, with 13 bases between the two germline ends. The CDR3 spans 14 residues. In germline, CDR1 is SGHTA, CDR2 FQGTGA. The CDR3 nucleotides read TGTGCCAGCAGCTGGAAGGGGATAGACGGGGAGCTGTTTTTT. Translated: CASSWKGIDGELFF.

By share of the sample, this clonotype is medium-sized. The CDR3 DNA is TGCGCCAGCAGCCAAGACCCCCGAGGGGGCAACGAGCAGTACTTC. Residues: CASSQDPRGGNEQYF. The rearrangement uses TRBV4-3 and TRBJ2-7; 7 bases agree with TRBD1. J lost 5 bases, V lost 0 bases, and 7 bases had no gene match. CDR3 length equals 15 residues. Germline V gives CDR1 LGHNA, CDR2 YSLEER.

This clonotype is labeled as medium-sized. The chain links TRBV6-2 or TRBV6-3 to TRBJ1-1; D may be TRBD1 (6 bases). Trimming removed 6 bases at V and 0 bases at J, with 11 bases between. The germline V gene encodes CDR1 MNHEY and CDR2 SVGEGT. CDR3 length equals 14 residues. This chain's CDR3 is CASRSQGLNTEAFF. The CDR3 nucleotides read TGTGCCAGCAGATCTCAGGGGCTGAACACTGAAGCTTTCTTT.

This clonotype was seen once. The chain combines TRBV7-9 with TRBJ1-6; D is uncertain. Between the trimmed V and J ends, which lost 1 base and 8 bases, there was a span of 6 bases. The CDR3 runs to 13 residues. CDR1 is SEHNR and CDR2 is FQNEAQ in the germline V gene (reference sequence). CDR3 bases: TGTGCCAGCAGCTTAGACGGAGATTCACCCCTCCACTTT. Protein: CASSLDGDSPLHF.

The sample holds a few counts of this clonotype. V usage is TRBV5-6 and J usage is TRBJ1-5; no reliable D call. Trimming took off 3 bases at V and 1 base at J, with 5 bases between the two ends. CDR3 length equals 13 residues. The V gene's germline CDR1 is SGHDT and CDR2 YYEEEE. The CDR3 spells CASSSDSNQPQHF. The CDR3 nucleotides read TGTGCCAGCAGCTCTGACAGCAATCAGCCCCAGCATTTT.